The 5 T cell receptor beta chains in this list originate from one sample, sequenced in a study of blood T cells in healthy people across ages. Primers used in a second PCR of about 7 to 12 cycles were a sample-barcoded 5' primer and a J-beta primer mix. TCRdb re-called the 5' RACE reads with MiXCR, one entry per CDR3 protein. This table holds 800,000 to 950,000 distinct CDR3 sequences, 45% to 50% found once. Sequenced: blood. These TCRs come from a man aged 25 to 45 in good health.

The table lists this clonotype with a few counts. The chain has TRBV6-5 and TRBJ1-3, with no clear D. V was clipped by 5 bases and J by 3 bases, with 8 bases between them. Germline V CDR1 and CDR2: MNHEY, SVGAGI. The CDR3 consists of 13 residues. The CDR3 region has the DNA TGTGCCAGCAGTGAGGTGGTTGGAAACACCATATATTTT. Its protein product is CASSEVVGNTIYF.

The chain employs TRBV3-1 and TRBJ2-3; 7 bases fit TRBD2. Germline V gene sequence: CDR1 LGHDT, CDR2 YNNKEL (reference sequence). V lost 4 bases, J lost 6 bases, and 7 bases stayed unmatched. The CDR3 loop spans 14 amino acids. CDR3 region: CASSRLLAKDTQYF. DNA of the CDR3: TGTGCCAGCAGCCGCTTACTAGCGAAGGATACGCAGTATTTT.

The V call is TRBV7-2, the J call TRBJ2-5; TRBD1 agrees at 8 bases. Germline V gene lookup returns CDR1 SGHTA and CDR2 FQGNSA. V shed 1 base and J 9 bases; nucleotides not matched to a gene: 10. This CDR3 spans 15 amino acids. CDR3: CASSLDGQGRGSQYF. CDR3 nucleotide sequence: TGTGCCAGCAGCTTAGATGGACAGGGCAGGGGGTCCCAGTACTTC. The full variable domain, in which reference TRBV7-2 and TRBJ2-5 provide the parts outside the CDR3, is GAGVSQSPSNKVTEKGKDVELRCDPISGHTALYWYRQSLGQGLEFLIYFQGNSAPDKSGLPSDRFSAERTGGSVSTLTIQRTQQEDSAVYLCASSLDGQGRGSQYFGPGTRLLVL.

The chain links TRBV4-1 to TRBJ2-1, with D possibly matching TRBD1 (5 bases). Trimming shortened V by 8 bases and J by 6 bases, and 20 bases separated the two germline ends. Germline V gene data show CDR1 as MGHRA and CDR2 as YSYEKL. The CDR3 has 15 residues. CDR3 amino acids: CASQGEQGSLNEQFF. The CDR3 nucleotides are TGCGCCAGCCAGGGCGAGCAGGGCTCACTCAATGAGCAGTTCTTC.

This chain links TRBV24-1 with TRBJ2-3; D gene uncertain. Per the germline V gene, CDR1 is KGHDR and CDR2 is SFDVKD. This CDR3 has 11 amino acids. Trimming left V 4 bases short and J 9 bases short, with 7 bases between. The CDR3 coding sequence is TGTGCCACCAGTGAGTTTGGGACGCAGTATTTT. Amino acid sequence: CATSEFGTQYF.